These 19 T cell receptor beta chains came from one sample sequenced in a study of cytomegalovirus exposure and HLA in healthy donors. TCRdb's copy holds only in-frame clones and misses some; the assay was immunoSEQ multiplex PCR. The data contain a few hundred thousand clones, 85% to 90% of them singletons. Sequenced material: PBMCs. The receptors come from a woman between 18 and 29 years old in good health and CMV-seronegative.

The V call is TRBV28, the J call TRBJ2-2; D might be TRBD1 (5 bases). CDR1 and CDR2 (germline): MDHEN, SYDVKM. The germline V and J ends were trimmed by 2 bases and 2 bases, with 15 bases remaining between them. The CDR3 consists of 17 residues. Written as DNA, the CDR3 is TGTGCCAGCAGTTTACTGACAGATTCAATTAACACCGGGGAGCTGTTTTTT. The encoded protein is CASSLLTDSINTGELFF. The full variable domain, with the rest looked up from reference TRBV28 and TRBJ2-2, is DVKVTQSSRYLVKRTGEKVFLECVQDMDHENMFWYRQDPGLGLRLIYFSYDVKMKEKGDIPEGYSVSREKKERFSLILESASTNQTSMYLCASSLLTDSINTGELFFGEGSRLTVL.

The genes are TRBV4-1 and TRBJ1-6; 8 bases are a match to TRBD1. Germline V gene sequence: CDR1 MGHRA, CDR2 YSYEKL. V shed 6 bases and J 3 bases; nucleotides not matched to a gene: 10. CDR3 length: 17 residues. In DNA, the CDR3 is TGCGCCAGCAGTATTTCAGGGGGCGCTGGCTATAATTCACCCCTCCACTTT. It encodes CASSISGGAGYNSPLHF.

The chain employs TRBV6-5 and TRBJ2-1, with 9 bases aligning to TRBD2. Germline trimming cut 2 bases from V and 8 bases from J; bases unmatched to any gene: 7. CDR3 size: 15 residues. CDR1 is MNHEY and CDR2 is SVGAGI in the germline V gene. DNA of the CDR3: TGTGCCAGCAGTTACAGTGGGACTAGCCTGGATGAGCAGTTCTTC. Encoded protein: CASSYSGTSLDEQFF.

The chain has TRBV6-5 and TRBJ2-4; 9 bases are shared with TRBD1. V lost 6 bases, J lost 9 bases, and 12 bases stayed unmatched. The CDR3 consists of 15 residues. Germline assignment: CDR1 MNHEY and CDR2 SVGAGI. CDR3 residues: CASRRGQGFGGIQYF. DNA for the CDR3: TGTGCCAGCAGAAGAGGACAGGGGTTTGGCGGCATTCAGTACTTC.

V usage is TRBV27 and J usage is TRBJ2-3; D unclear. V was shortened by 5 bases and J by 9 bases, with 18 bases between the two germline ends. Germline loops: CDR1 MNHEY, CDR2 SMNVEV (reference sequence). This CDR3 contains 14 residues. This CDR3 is CASSQTWSLWTQYF. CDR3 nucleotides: TGTGCCAGCAGTCAAACGTGGAGCCTTTGGACGCAGTATTTT.

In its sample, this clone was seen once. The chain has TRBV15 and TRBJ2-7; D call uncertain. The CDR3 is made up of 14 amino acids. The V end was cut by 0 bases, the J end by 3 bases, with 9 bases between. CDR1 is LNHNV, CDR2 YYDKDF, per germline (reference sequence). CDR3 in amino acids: CATSRDASGYEQYV. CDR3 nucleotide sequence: TGTGCCACCAGCAGAGATGCTTCAGGCTACGAGCAGTACGTC.

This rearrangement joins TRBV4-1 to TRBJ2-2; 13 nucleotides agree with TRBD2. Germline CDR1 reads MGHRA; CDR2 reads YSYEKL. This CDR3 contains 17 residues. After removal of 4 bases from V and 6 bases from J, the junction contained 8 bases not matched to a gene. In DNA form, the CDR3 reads TGCGCCAGCAGCCCAGTGGGACTAGCGGGGATCGCCGGGGAGCTGTTTTTT. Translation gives CASSPVGLAGIAGELFF.

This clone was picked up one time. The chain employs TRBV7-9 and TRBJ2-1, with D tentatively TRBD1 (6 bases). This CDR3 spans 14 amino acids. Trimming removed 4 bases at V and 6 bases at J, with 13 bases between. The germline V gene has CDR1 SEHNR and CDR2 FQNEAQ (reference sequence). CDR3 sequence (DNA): TGTGCCAGCAGCTCGGGACACCAACTCAATGAGCAGTTCTTC. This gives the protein CASSSGHQLNEQFF.

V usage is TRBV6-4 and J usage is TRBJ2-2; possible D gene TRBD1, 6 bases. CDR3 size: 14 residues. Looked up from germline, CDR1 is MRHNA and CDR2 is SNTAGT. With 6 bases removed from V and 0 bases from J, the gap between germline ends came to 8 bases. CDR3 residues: CASSTGSNTGELFF. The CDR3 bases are TGTGCCAGCAGCACAGGGTCGAACACCGGGGAGCTGTTTTTT.

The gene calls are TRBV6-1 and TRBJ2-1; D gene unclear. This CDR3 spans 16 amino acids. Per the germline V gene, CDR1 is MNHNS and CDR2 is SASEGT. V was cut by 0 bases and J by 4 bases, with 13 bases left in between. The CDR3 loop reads CASSEALRRVYNEQFF. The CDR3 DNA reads TGTGCCAGCAGTGAAGCGCTTCGGAGAGTTTACAATGAGCAGTTCTTC.

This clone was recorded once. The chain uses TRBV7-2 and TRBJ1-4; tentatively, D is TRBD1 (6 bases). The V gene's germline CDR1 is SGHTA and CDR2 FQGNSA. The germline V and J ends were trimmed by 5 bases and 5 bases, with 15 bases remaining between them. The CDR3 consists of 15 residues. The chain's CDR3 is CASSAQGLGNEKLFF. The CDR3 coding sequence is TGTGCCAGCAGCGCCCAGGGGTTGGGGAATGAAAAACTGTTTTTT.

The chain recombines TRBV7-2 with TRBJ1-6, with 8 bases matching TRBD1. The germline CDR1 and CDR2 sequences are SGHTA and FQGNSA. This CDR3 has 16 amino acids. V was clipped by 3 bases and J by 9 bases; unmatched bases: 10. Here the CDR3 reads CASSFPRSGGSSPLHF. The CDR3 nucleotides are TGTGCCAGCAGCTTCCCCCGGTCAGGGGGCTCTTCACCCCTCCACTTT.

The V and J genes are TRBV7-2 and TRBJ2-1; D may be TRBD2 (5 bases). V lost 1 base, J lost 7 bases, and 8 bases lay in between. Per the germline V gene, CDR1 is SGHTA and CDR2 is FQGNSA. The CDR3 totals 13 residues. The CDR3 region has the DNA TGTGCCAGCAGCTTAGATGGAGGTAATGAGCAGTTCTTC. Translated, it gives CASSLDGGNEQFF.

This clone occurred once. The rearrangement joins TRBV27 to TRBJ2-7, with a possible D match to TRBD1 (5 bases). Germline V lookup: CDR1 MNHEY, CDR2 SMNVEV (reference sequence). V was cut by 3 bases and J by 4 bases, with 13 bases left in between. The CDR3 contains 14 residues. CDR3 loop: CASSLETVSYEQYV. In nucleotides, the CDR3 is TGTGCCAGCAGTTTGGAGACAGTGAGTTACGAGCAGTACGTC.

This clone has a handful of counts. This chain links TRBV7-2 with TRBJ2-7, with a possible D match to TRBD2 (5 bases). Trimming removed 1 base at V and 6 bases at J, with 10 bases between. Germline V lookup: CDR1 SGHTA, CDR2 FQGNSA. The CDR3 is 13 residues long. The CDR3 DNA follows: TGTGCCAGCAGCTTAGTAGAGGGTCTCGAGCAGTACGTC. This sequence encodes CASSLVEGLEQYV.

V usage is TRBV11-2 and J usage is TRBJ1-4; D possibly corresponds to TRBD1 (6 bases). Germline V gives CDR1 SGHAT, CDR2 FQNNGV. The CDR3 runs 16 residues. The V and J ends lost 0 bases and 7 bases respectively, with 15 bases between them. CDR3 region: CASSLDFSGVGEKLFF. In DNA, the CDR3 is TGTGCCAGCAGCTTAGACTTTTCAGGGGTCGGTGAAAAACTGTTTTTT.

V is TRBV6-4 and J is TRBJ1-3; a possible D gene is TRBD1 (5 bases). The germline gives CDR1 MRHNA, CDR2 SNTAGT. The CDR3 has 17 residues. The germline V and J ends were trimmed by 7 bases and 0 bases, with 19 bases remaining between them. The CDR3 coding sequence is TGTGCCAGCACCAGAACACTGAGACAGAACTCTGGAAACACCATATATTTT. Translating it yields CASTRTLRQNSGNTIYF.

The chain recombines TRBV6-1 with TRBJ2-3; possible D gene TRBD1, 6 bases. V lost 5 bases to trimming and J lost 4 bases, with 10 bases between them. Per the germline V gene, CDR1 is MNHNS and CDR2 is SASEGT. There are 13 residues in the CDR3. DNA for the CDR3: TGTGCCAGCAGTTCAGGGGTCCCAGATACGCAGTATTTT. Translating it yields CASSSGVPDTQYF.

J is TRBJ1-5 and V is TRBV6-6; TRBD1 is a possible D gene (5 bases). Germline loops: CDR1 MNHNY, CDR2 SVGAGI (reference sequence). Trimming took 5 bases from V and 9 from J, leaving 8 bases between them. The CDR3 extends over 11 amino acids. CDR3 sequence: CASSNGGPQHF. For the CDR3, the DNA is TGTGCCAGCAGTAACGGGGGGCCCCAGCATTTT.